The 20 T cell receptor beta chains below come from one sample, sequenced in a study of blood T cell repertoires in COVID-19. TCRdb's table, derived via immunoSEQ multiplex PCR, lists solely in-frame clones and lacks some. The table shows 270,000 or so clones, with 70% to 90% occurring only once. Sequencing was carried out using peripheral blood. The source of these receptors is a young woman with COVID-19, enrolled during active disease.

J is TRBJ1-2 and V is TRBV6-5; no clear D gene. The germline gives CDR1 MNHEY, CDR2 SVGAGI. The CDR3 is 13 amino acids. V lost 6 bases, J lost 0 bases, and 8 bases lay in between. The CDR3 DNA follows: TGTGCCAGCAGGGAGACGGCTAACTATGGCTACACCTTC. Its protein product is CASRETANYGYTF.

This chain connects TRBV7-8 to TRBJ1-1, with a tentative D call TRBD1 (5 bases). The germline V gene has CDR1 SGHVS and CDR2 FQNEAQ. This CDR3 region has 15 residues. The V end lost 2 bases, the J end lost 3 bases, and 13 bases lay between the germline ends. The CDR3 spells CASSLFVSRDTEAFF. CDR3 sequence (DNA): TGTGCCAGCAGCTTATTCGTATCCAGGGACACTGAAGCTTTCTTT. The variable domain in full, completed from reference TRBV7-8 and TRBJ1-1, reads GAGVSQSPRYKVAKRGQDVALRCDPISGHVSLFWYQQALGQGPEFLTYFQNEAQLDKSGLPSDRFFAERPEGSVSTLKIQRTQQEDSAVYLCASSLFVSRDTEAFFGQGTRLTVV.

CDR3 in amino acids: CASSYWTSNQPQHF. The CDR3 nucleotides read TGTGCCAGCAGTTACTGGACTTCAAATCAGCCCCAGCATTTT. This chain connects TRBV6-2 or TRBV6-3 to TRBJ1-5; no firm D call. This CDR3 is 14 amino acids long. V lost 1 base and J 4 bases, leaving 8 bases between the germline ends. Germline CDR1 reads MNHEY; CDR2 reads SVGEGT.

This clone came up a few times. This chain's CDR3 is CASSPNSGGAGEQYF. The CDR3 DNA is TGTGCCAGCAGCCCAAATAGCGGGGGGGCAGGAGAGCAGTACTTC. This chain uses TRBV7-9 with TRBJ2-7; TRBD2 matches 11 bases. This CDR3 has 15 residues. Germline V CDR1 and CDR2: SEHNR, FQNEAQ (reference sequence). The V gene end was trimmed by 5 bases and the J gene end by 7 bases; junction bases not matched to a gene: 10. The entire variable domain, with the rest obtained from reference TRBV7-9 and TRBJ2-7, is as follows: DTGVSQNPRHKITKRGQNVTFRCDPISEHNRLYWYRQTLGQGPEFLTYFQNEAQLEKSRLLSDRFSAERPKGSFSTLEIQRTEQGDSAMYLCASSPNSGGAGEQYFGPGTRLTVT.

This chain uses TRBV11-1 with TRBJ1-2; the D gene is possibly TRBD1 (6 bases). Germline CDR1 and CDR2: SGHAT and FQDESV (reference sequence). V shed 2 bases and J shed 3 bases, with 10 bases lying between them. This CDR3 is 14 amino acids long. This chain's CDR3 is CASSLPGHHYGYTF. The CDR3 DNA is TGTGCCAGCAGCTTACCGGGACACCACTATGGCTACACCTTC.

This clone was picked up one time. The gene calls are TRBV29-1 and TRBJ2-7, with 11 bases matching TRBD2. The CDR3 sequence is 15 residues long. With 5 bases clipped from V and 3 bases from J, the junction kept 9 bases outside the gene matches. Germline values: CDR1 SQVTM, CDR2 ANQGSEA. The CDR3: CSVLTQTSGVYEQYF. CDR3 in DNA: TGCAGCGTTCTCACCCAGACTAGCGGGGTCTACGAGCAGTACTTC.

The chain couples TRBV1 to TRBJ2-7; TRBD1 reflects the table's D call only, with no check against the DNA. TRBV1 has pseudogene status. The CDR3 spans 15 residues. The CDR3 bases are TGCACCAGCAGCCAAGATCGACAGGGTATCAACGAGCAGTACTTC. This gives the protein CTSSQDRQGINEQYF.

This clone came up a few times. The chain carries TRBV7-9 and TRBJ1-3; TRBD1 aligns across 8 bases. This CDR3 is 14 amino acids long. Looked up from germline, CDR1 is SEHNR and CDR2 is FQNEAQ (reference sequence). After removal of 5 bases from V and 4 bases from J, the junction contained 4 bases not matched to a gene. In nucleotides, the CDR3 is TGTGCCAGCAGCACGGACAGGGCGGGAAACACCATATATTTT. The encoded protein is CASSTDRAGNTIYF.

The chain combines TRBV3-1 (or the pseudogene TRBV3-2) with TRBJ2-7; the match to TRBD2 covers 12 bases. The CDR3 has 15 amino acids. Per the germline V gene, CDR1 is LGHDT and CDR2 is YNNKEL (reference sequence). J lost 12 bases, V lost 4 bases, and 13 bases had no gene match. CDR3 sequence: CASSRNSLAGGQAYF. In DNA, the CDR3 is TGTGCCAGCAGCCGTAACTCTCTAGCGGGGGGGCAGGCGTACTTC.

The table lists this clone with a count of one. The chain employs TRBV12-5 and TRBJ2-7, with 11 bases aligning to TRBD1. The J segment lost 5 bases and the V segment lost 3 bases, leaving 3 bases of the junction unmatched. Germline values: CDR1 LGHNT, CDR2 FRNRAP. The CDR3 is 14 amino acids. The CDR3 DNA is TGTGCTAGTGGTTTCGGACAGGGGGCTGACGAGCAGTACTTC. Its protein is CASGFGQGADEQYF.

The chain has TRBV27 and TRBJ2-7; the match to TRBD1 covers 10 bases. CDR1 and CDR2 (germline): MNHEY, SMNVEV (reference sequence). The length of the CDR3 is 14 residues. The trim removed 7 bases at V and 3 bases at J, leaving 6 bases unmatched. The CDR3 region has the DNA TGTGCCAGCAAGTTTGGGACAGGGGACTACGAGCAGTACTTC. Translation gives CASKFGTGDYEQYF.

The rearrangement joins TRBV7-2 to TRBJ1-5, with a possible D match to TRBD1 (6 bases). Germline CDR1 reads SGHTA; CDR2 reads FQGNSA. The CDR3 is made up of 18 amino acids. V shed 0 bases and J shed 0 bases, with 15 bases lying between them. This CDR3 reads CASSLAGHDVYSNQPQHF. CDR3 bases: TGTGCCAGCAGCTTAGCGGGACATGATGTATATAGCAATCAGCCCCAGCATTTT.

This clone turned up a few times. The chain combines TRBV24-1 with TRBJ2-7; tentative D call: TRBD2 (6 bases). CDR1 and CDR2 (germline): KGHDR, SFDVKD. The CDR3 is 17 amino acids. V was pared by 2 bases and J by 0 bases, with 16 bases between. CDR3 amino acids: CATSDSLGTSSSYEQYF. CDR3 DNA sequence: TGTGCCACCAGTGATTCCCTTGGGACTTCGAGCTCCTACGAGCAGTACTTC.

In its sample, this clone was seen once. In DNA form, the CDR3 reads TGCGCCAGCAGCAAGGGCGGGGGAAGCACAGATACGCAGTATTTT. Translating it yields CASSKGGGSTDTQYF. This rearrangement joins TRBV5-1 to TRBJ2-3, with 7 bases aligning to TRBD2. The CDR3 contains 15 residues. Trimming removed 4 bases from V and 0 bases from J; junction bases left unmatched: 5. Germline V gene sequence: CDR1 SGHRS, CDR2 YFSETQ.

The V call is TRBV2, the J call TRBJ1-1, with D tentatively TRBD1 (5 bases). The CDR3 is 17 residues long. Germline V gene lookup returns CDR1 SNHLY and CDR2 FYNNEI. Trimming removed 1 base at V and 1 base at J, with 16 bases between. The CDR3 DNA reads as TGTGCCAGCAGTGAAGTGAATCGGTGGGACTCGAACACTGAAGCTTTCTTT. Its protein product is CASSEVNRWDSNTEAFF.

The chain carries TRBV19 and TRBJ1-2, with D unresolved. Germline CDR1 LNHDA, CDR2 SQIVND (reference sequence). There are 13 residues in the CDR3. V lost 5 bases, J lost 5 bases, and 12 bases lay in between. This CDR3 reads CASSPNAGYGYTF. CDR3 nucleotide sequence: TGTGCCAGTAGTCCCAACGCCGGTTATGGCTACACCTTC.

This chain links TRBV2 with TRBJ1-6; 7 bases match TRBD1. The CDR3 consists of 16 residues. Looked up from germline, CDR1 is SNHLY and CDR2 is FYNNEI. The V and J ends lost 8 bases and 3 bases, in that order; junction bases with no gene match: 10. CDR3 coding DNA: TGTGCCAGCCAACCTACAGGGGCGGGCTATAATTCACCCCTCCACTTT. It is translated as CASQPTGAGYNSPLHF.

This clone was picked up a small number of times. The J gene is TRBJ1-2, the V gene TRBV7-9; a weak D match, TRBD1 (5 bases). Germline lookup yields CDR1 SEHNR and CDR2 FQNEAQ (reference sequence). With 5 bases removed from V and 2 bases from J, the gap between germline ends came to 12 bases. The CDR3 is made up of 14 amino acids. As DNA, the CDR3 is TGTGCCAGCAGCCCCGGGGGAGAAAACTATGGCTACACCTTC. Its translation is CASSPGGENYGYTF.

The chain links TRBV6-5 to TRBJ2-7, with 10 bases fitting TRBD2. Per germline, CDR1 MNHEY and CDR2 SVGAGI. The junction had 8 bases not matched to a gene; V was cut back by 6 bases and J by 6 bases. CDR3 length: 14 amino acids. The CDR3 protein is CASSLLAGLGEQYF. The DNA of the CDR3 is TGTGCCAGCAGCTTACTAGCGGGGCTAGGCGAGCAGTACTTC.

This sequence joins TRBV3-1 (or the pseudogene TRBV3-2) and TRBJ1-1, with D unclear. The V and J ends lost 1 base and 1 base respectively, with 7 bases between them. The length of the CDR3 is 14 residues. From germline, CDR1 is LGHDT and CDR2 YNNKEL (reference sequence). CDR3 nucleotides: TGTGCCAGCAGCCAAGCGGCGGCGAACACTGAAGCTTTCTTT. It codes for CASSQAAANTEAFF.